A single sample is the source of the 27 T cell receptor beta chains below, sequenced in a study of shared clonotypes between healthy human individuals. The method was immunoSEQ multiplex PCR; TCRdb's version includes in-frame clones alone and lacks a portion of them. Here the sample spans hundreds of thousands of clones, around 74% being singletons. Sequencing was carried out using memory CD4+ T cells sorted from blood. Subset of the sample: CD45RA-negative fraction. Receptors were obtained from a woman in her twenties or thirties in good health.

This clone occurred once. V and J are TRBV7-2 and TRBJ2-5; maybe TRBD2 (6 bases). Per germline, CDR1 SGHTA and CDR2 FQGNSA. The length of the CDR3 is 14 residues. V was shortened by 1 base and J by 3 bases, with 9 bases between the two germline ends. CDR3 DNA: TGTGCCAGCAGCTTAGAGTGGGGGGAAGAGACCCAGTACTTC. Its protein is CASSLEWGEETQYF.

This sequence joins TRBV19 and TRBJ1-1; 8 nucleotides align to TRBD1. The CDR3 is 14 residues long. Germline V gene data show CDR1 as LNHDA and CDR2 as SQIVND (reference sequence). Losses at the gene ends were 5 bases for V and 3 bases for J; bases not matched to a gene: 5. This CDR3 is CASSPRTGHTEAFF. The DNA of the CDR3 is TGTGCCAGTAGTCCGAGGACAGGGCACACTGAAGCTTTCTTT. The full variable domain, rest sourced from reference TRBV19 and TRBJ1-1, is DGGITQSPKYLFRKEGQNVTLSCEQNLNHDAMYWYRQDPGQGLRLIYYSQIVNDFQKGDIAEGYSVSREKKESFPLTVTSAQKNPTAFYLCASSPRTGHTEAFFGQGTRLTVV.

The chain carries TRBV6-1 and TRBJ1-2, with D tentatively TRBD1 (6 bases). The V end was cut by 3 bases, the J end by 4 bases, with 9 bases between. The CDR3 runs 13 residues. Germline CDR1 reads MNHNS; CDR2 reads SASEGT. This CDR3 reads CASSDLGGYGYTF. The CDR3 bases are TGTGCCAGCAGTGATTTAGGGGGCTATGGCTACACCTTC.

This clone has just a few counts. The chain joins TRBV29-1 to TRBJ2-7, with 10 positions matching TRBD1. This CDR3 has 13 residues. Germline CDR1 reads SQVTM; CDR2 reads ANQGSEA. Losses at the gene ends were 7 bases for V and 6 bases for J; bases not matched to a gene: 9. DNA of the CDR3: TGCAGCGCCGGGGGGGACAGGGGAGGCGAGCAGTACTTC. It translates to CSAGGDRGGEQYF.

The CDR3 loop is CASSAQGRGTEAFF. The CDR3 DNA reads as TGTGCCAGCTCAGCCCAGGGCCGGGGGACTGAAGCTTTCTTT. V gene TRBV18 combines with J gene TRBJ1-1; weak D call: TRBD1 (5 bases). V gave up 5 bases and J gave up 5 bases, with 15 bases separating them. CDR1 is KGHSH, CDR2 LQKENI, per germline. This CDR3 is 14 amino acids long.

This chain connects TRBV2 to TRBJ2-7, with D tentatively TRBD1 (5 bases). Trimming pared 7 bases from V and 5 bases from J, leaving 15 bases between. Germline lookup yields CDR1 SNHLY and CDR2 FYNNEI. The CDR3 contains 13 residues. The CDR3 DNA is TGTGCCAGCAAGACAGATTTAGGCAACGAGCAGTACTTC. Encoded protein: CASKTDLGNEQYF.

The chain couples TRBV28 to TRBJ2-5; possible D gene TRBD1, 6 bases. V lost 6 bases, J lost 5 bases, and 28 bases lay in between. This CDR3 spans 18 amino acids. CDR1 MDHEN and CDR2 SYDVKM come from the germline V gene. As DNA, the CDR3 is TGTGCCAGCAGCCAGAACGGCCTGAGGGGGTCCCACAGGGAGACCCAGTACTTC. Its protein product is CASSQNGLRGSHRETQYF. The full variable domain, in which reference TRBV28 and TRBJ2-5 provide the parts outside the CDR3, is DVKVTQSSRYLVKRTGEKVFLECVQDMDHENMFWYRQDPGLGLRLIYFSYDVKMKEKGDIPEGYSVSREKKERFSLILESASTNQTSMYLCASSQNGLRGSHRETQYFGPGTRLLVL.

This clone has just a few counts. In the same sample, other DNA sequences code for this CDR3. J is TRBJ2-7 and V is TRBV11-2; no clear D. This CDR3 region has 13 residues. V was cut by 1 base and J by 3 bases, with 7 bases left in between. CDR1 and CDR2 (germline): SGHAT, FQNNGV. The CDR3 nucleotides are TGTGCCAGCAGCTTAGGCAATAACTACGAGCAGTACTTC. The encoded protein is CASSLGNNYEQYF.

Turning to this clone: At one of its ends the junction is not consistent with the germline gene, which may arise from a read error. The chain is built from TRBV7-2 and TRBJ2-7; 12 bases are a match to TRBD2. Germline V lookup: CDR1 SGHTA, CDR2 FQGNSA. There are 15 residues in the CDR3. CDR3 sequence reads: CASSLAGGPYYEQYF. The CDR3 DNA is TGTGCCAGCAGCCTAGCGGGAGGGCCGTATTACGAGCAGTACTTC. Full variable domain (outside the CDR3, taken from reference TRBV7-2 and TRBJ2-7): GAGVSQSPSNKVTEKGKDVELRCDPISGHTALYWYRQSLGQGLEFLIYFQGNSAPDKSGLPSDRFSAERTGGSVSTLTIQRTQQEDSAVYLCASSLAGGPYYEQYFGPGTRLTVT.

The genes are TRBV19 and TRBJ2-1; D gene uncertain. The CDR3 runs 14 residues. Per germline, CDR1 LNHDA and CDR2 SQIVND (reference sequence). Trimming left V 4 bases short and J 3 bases short, with 10 bases between. CDR3 sequence: CASSKANYYNEQFF. The CDR3, as DNA: TGTGCCAGTAGTAAAGCGAATTACTACAATGAGCAGTTCTTC. Full variable domain (rest looked up from reference TRBV19 and TRBJ2-1): DGGITQSPKYLFRKEGQNVTLSCEQNLNHDAMYWYRQDPGQGLRLIYYSQIVNDFQKGDIAEGYSVSREKKESFPLTVTSAQKNPTAFYLCASSKANYYNEQFFGPGTRLTVL.

The J gene is TRBJ1-1, the V gene TRBV6-1, with D unclear. The CDR3 extends over 15 amino acids. Per germline, CDR1 MNHNS and CDR2 SASEGT. Trimming shortened V by 5 bases and J by 2 bases, and 15 bases separated the two germline ends. CDR3 loop: CASSKGGGLNTEAFF. CDR3 nucleotides: TGTGCCAGCAGTAAAGGTGGAGGGCTTAACACTGAAGCTTTCTTT.

This rearrangement joins TRBV27 to TRBJ2-2; the D gene is possibly TRBD1 (6 bases). This CDR3 comprises 15 residues. In germline, CDR1 is MNHEY, CDR2 SMNVEV (reference sequence). V lost 4 bases, J lost 6 bases, and 15 bases lay in between. The CDR3 coding sequence is TGTGCCAGCAGTTCCCTTGACAGGCAAGCCGGGGAGCTGTTTTTT. This encodes CASSSLDRQAGELFF.

Comments on this clone: Germline is not matched at one junction end, which may reflect a read error. In the same sample, other DNA sequences code for this CDR3. The chain is built from TRBV18 and TRBJ2-5; 9 nucleotides agree with TRBD2. This CDR3 spans 16 amino acids. In germline, CDR1 is KGHSH, CDR2 LQKENI. CDR3 bases: TGTGCCAGCTCCCCACTGACTAGCGGACTCCAAGAGACCCAGTACTTC. It yields the protein CASSPLTSGLQETQYF.

The table lists this clone with a few counts. This sequence joins TRBV2 and TRBJ2-3; no definite D call. The CDR3 contains 12 residues. Germline CDR1 is SNHLY and CDR2 is FYNNEI. V was clipped by 9 bases and J by 0 bases, with 7 bases between them. In DNA, the CDR3 is TGTGCCAGTAGCAGAAGCACAGATACGCAGTATTTT. Amino acid sequence: CASSRSTDTQYF. Full variable domain (missing parts from reference TRBV2 and TRBJ2-3): EPEVTQTPSHQVTQMGQEVILRCVPISNHLYFYWYRQILGQKVEFLVSFYNNEISEKSEIFDDQFSVERPDGSNFTLKIRSTKLEDSAMYFCASSRSTDTQYFGPGTRLTVL.

V gene TRBV19 combines with J gene TRBJ2-5; D ambiguous. Germline-derived CDR1 and CDR2 are LNHDA and SQIVND (reference sequence). This CDR3 region has 14 residues. V dropped 7 bases and J dropped 4 bases, with 16 bases sitting between them. DNA of the CDR3: TGTGCCAGTACCAAGACGGAGAGTGGAGAGACCCAGTACTTC. As protein: CASTKTESGETQYF.

A remark on this clone: This specimen includes other DNA sequences encoding the same CDR3. The rearrangement joins TRBV28 to TRBJ1-4, with D unresolved. From germline, CDR1 is MDHEN and CDR2 SYDVKM. The CDR3 runs 11 residues. The V end was cut by 3 bases, the J end by 7 bases, with 3 bases between. CDR3 residues: CASSFGEKLFF. CDR3 DNA sequence: TGTGCCAGCAGTTTTGGTGAAAAACTGTTTTTT.

The chain joins TRBV12-5 to TRBJ2-1; no clear D gene. V lost 5 bases and J 8 bases, leaving 13 bases between the germline ends. The CDR3 runs 13 residues. Per the germline V gene, CDR1 is LGHNT and CDR2 is FRNRAP. In DNA form, the CDR3 reads TGTGCTAGTGGTCTCGACCTTGGCGATGAGCAGTTCTTC. This sequence encodes CASGLDLGDEQFF.

This clone was seen a handful of times. The J gene is TRBJ2-1, the V gene TRBV28, with D unclear. Trimming removed 3 bases from V and 0 bases from J, with 12 bases in between. CDR1 is MDHEN and CDR2 is SYDVKM in the germline V gene. The CDR3 consists of 16 residues. The CDR3 DNA is TGTGCCAGCAGTTTTTCCCCGGATAGCTCCTACAATGAGCAGTTCTTC. Translation: CASSFSPDSSYNEQFF. Together with reference TRBV28 and TRBJ2-1, the CDR3 gives the full variable domain: DVKVTQSSRYLVKRTGEKVFLECVQDMDHENMFWYRQDPGLGLRLIYFSYDVKMKEKGDIPEGYSVSREKKERFSLILESASTNQTSMYLCASSFSPDSSYNEQFFGPGTRLTVL.

V usage is TRBV5-4 and J usage is TRBJ2-1; D is ambiguous. V lost 4 bases and J 1 base, leaving 9 bases between the germline ends. CDR1 is SGHNT and CDR2 is YYREEE in the germline V gene (reference sequence). The CDR3 has 14 amino acids. The CDR3 loop reads CASSHRVSYNEQFF. As DNA, the CDR3 is TGTGCCAGCAGCCACCGCGTATCCTACAATGAGCAGTTCTTC.

This clone appeared once. The chain has TRBV6-5 and TRBJ1-2, with 10 positions matching TRBD1. The CDR3 length is 15 residues. CDR1 is MNHEY and CDR2 is SVGAGI in the germline V gene. Trimming took 2 bases from V and 3 from J; bases not matched to a gene: 3. The CDR3 region has the DNA TGTGCCAGCAGTTACCGGACAGGGGGAGACTATGGCTACACCTTC. Translated, it gives CASSYRTGGDYGYTF.

The sample holds many counts of this clone. The V call is TRBV30, the J call TRBJ2-7; 9 positions match TRBD1. The CDR3 loop spans 14 amino acids. CDR1 GTSNPN and CDR2 SVGIG come from the germline V gene (reference sequence). Trimming at V came to 4 bases and at J to 2 bases, leaving 6 bases not matched to a gene. The DNA of the CDR3 is TGTGCCTGGACGCGACAGGGGGTTACCTACGAGCAGTACTTC. This sequence encodes CAWTRQGVTYEQYF. Based on the CDR3 plus reference TRBV30 and TRBJ2-7, the full variable domain is SQTIHQWPATLVQPVGSPLSLECTVEGTSNPNLYWYRQAAGRGLQLLFYSVGIGQISSEVPQNLSASRPQDRQFILSSKKLLLSDSGFYLCAWTRQGVTYEQYFGPGTRLTVT.

CDR3 in DNA: TGCGCCAGCAGCCAAGTAGCGGGAGGGAGCTCCTACAATGAGCAGTTCTTC. Its translation: CASSQVAGGSSYNEQFF. The chain carries TRBV4-1 and TRBJ2-1; 11 bases map to TRBD2. Germline V gene data show CDR1 as MGHRA and CDR2 as YSYEKL. With V trimmed by 1 base and J by 0 bases, 2 bases remained unmatched. The CDR3 is 17 amino acids.

This chain joins TRBV19 and TRBJ1-1; D ambiguous. In germline, CDR1 is LNHDA, CDR2 SQIVND (reference sequence). Trimming took 11 bases from V and 7 from J, leaving 23 bases between them. This CDR3 spans 14 amino acids. CDR3 sequence: CACSAGTAVHEAFF. CDR3 DNA: TGTGCCTGTTCGGCCGGAACCGCCGTACATGAAGCTTTCTTT.

A note on this clone: The same CDR3 can be traced to other DNA sequences in this sample. The rearrangement joins TRBV2 to TRBJ2-5; D is undetermined. In germline, CDR1 is SNHLY, CDR2 FYNNEI. CDR3 length: 12 residues. Trimming removed 1 base at V and 5 bases at J, with 5 bases between. CDR3 loop: CASSEGPETQYF. Here the CDR3 DNA reads TGTGCCAGCAGTGAAGGGCCGGAGACCCAGTACTTC.

This rearrangement joins TRBV7-6 to TRBJ2-1; unclear D gene. The germline gives CDR1 SGHVS, CDR2 FNYEAQ. The CDR3 has 14 amino acids. V was cut by 1 base and J by 3 bases, with 7 bases left in between. CDR3 protein: CASSLVRSYNEQFF. In nucleotides, the CDR3 is TGTGCCAGCAGCTTAGTCCGTAGCTACAATGAGCAGTTCTTC. Variable domain in full (rest from reference TRBV7-6 and TRBJ2-1): GAGVSQSPRYKVTKRGQDVALRCDPISGHVSLYWYRQALGQGPEFLTYFNYEAQQDKSGLPNDRFSAERPEGSISTLTIQRTEQRDSAMYRCASSLVRSYNEQFFGPGTRLTVL.

This chain connects TRBV7-6 to TRBJ2-5, with D possibly being TRBD2 (6 bases). V was cut by 0 bases and J by 6 bases, with 17 bases left in between. This CDR3 contains 16 residues. In germline, CDR1 is SGHVS, CDR2 FNYEAQ. DNA for the CDR3: TGTGCCAGCAGCTTAGCGGGCGGGATTGGATTAAAGACCCAGTACTTC. It yields the protein CASSLAGGIGLKTQYF.

This sequence joins TRBV7-7 and TRBJ2-2; possibly TRBD2 for D (6 bases). In germline, CDR1 is SSHAT, CDR2 FNYEAQ (reference sequence). The germline V and J ends were trimmed by 5 bases and 6 bases, with 16 bases remaining between them. The CDR3 loop spans 15 amino acids. CDR3 sequence reads: CASSGGLGGSGELFF. The CDR3 DNA follows: TGTGCCAGCAGCGGCGGCCTGGGGGGTTCCGGGGAGCTGTTTTTT. The variable domain in full, completed from reference TRBV7-7 and TRBJ2-2, reads GAGVSQSPRYKVTKRGQDVTLRCDPISSHATLYWYQQALGQGPEFLTYFNYEAQPDKSGLPSDRFSAERPEGSISTLTIQRTEQRDSAMYRCASSGGLGGSGELFFGEGSRLTVL.